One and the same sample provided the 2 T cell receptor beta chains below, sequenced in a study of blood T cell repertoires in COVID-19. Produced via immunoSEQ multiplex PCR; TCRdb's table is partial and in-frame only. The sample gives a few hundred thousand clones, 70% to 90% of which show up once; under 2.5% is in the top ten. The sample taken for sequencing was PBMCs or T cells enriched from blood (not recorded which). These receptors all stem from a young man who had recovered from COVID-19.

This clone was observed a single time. The CDR3 reads CASSGSGFQSSYEQYF. Written as DNA, the CDR3 is TGTGCCAGCAGTGGGTCAGGGTTTCAGAGCTCCTACGAGCAGTACTTC. The rearrangement links TRBV2 to TRBJ2-7; D possibly corresponds to TRBD1 (5 bases). The CDR3 runs 16 residues. Between the trimmed V and J ends, which lost 4 bases and 0 bases, there was a span of 16 bases. Germline V gene data show CDR1 as SNHLY and CDR2 as FYNNEI.

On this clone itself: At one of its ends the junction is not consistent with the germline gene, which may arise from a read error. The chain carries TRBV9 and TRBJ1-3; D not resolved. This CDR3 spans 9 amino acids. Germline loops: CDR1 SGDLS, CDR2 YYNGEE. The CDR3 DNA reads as TGTGCCGAAGCCACGAGGAGAGATTTT. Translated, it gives CAEATRRDF.